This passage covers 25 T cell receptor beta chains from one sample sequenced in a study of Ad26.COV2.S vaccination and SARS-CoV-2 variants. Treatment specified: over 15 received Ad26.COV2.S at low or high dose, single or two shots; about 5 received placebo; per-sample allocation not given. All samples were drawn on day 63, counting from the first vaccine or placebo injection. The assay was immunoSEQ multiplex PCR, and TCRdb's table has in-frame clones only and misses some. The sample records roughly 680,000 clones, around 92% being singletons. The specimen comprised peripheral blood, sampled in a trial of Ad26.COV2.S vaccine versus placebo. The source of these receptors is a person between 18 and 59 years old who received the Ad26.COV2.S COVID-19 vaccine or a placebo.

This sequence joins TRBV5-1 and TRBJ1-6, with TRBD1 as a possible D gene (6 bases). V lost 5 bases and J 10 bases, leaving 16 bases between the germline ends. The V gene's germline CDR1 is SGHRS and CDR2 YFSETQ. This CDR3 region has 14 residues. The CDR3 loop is CASRRGTEDSPLHF. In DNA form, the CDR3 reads TGCGCCAGCAGGAGGGGGACGGAGGACTCACCCCTCCACTTT.

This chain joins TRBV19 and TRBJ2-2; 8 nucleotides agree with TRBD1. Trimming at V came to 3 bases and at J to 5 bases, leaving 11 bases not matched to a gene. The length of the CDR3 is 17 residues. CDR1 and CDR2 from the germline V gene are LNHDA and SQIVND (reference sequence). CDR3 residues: CASSIKAGRGQTGELFF. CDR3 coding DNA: TGTGCCAGTAGTATTAAGGCAGGCAGGGGGCAAACCGGGGAGCTGTTTTTT.

The CDR3 spells CASSWTGLNTEAFF. The CDR3 nucleotides are TGTGCCAGCAGTTGGACAGGGTTGAACACTGAAGCTTTCTTT. The chain uses TRBV6-5 and TRBJ1-1; 8 nucleotides align to TRBD1. The CDR3 totals 14 residues. Germline CDR1 reads MNHEY; CDR2 reads SVGAGI. The J segment lost 0 bases and the V segment lost 4 bases, leaving 1 base of the junction unmatched.

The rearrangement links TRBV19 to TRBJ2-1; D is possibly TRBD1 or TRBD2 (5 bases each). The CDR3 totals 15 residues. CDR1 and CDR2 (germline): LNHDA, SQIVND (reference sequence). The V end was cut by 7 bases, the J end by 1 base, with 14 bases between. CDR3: CASTEIWGSYNEQFF. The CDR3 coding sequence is TGTGCCAGTACCGAAATTTGGGGGTCCTACAATGAGCAGTTCTTC. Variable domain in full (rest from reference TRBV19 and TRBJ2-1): DGGITQSPKYLFRKEGQNVTLSCEQNLNHDAMYWYRQDPGQGLRLIYYSQIVNDFQKGDIAEGYSVSREKKESFPLTVTSAQKNPTAFYLCASTEIWGSYNEQFFGPGTRLTVL.

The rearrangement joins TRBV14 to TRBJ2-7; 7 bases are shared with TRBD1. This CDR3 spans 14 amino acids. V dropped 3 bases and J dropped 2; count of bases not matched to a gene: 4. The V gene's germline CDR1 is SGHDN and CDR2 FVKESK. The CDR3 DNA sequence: TGTGCCAGCAGCCACTGGGGACAGACCTACGAGCAGTACTTC. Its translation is CASSHWGQTYEQYF.

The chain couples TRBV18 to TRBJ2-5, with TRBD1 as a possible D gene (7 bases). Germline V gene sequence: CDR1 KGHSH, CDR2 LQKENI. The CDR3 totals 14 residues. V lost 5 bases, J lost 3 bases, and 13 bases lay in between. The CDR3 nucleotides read TGTGCCAGCTCATCCCAGGGGGGAGAAGAGACCCAGTACTTC. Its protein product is CASSSQGGEETQYF.

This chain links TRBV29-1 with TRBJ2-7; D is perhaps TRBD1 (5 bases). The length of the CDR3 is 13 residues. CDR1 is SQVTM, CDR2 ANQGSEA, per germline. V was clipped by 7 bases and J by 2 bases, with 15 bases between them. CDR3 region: CSATGRATYEQYF. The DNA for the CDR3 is TGCAGCGCCACGGGCAGGGCCACCTACGAGCAGTACTTC.

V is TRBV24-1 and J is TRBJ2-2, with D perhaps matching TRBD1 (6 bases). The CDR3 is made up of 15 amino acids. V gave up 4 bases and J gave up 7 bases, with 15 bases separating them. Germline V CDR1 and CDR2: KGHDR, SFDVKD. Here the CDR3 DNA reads TGTGCCACCAGTGACGCCGGGACACTCAACGGGGAGCTGTTTTTT. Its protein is CATSDAGTLNGELFF.

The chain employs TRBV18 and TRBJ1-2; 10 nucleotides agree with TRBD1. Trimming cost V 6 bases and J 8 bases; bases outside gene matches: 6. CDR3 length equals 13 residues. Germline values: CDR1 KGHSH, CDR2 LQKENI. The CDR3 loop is CASSPGQGEGYTF. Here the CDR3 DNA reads TGTGCCAGCTCTCCCGGACAGGGGGAAGGCTACACCTTC.

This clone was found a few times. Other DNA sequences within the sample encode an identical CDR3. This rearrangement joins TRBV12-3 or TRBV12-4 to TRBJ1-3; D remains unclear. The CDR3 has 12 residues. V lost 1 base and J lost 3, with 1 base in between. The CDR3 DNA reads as TGTGCCAGCAGTTTAGGTGGAAACACCATATATTTT. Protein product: CASSLGGNTIYF.

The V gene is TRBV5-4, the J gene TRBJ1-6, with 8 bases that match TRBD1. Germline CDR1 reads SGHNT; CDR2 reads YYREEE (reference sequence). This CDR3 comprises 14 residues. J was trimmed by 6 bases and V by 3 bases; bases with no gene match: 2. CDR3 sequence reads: CASSYGQGNSPLHF. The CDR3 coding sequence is TGTGCCAGCAGCTACGGACAGGGTAATTCACCCCTCCACTTT.

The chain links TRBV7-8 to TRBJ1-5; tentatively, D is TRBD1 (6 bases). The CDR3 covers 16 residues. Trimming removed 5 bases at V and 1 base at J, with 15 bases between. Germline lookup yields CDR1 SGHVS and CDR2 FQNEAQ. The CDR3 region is CASSVSGTPSNQPQHF. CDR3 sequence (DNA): TGTGCCAGCAGCGTGTCCGGGACACCAAGCAATCAGCCCCAGCATTTT.

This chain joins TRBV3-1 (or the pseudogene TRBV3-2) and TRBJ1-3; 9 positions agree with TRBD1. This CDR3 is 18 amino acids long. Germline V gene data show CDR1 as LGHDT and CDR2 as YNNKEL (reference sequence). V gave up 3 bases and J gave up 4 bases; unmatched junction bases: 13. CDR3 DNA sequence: TGTGCCAGCAGCCACTGGCTACAGGGGGCAGGAGCCGGAAACACCATATATTTT. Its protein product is CASSHWLQGAGAGNTIYF.

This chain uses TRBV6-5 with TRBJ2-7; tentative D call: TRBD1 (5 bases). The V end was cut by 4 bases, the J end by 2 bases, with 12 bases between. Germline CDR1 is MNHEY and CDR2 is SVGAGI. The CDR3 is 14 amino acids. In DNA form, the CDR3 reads TGTGCCAGCAGTTCTCGACAGTTTACCTACGAGCAGTACTTC. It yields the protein CASSSRQFTYEQYF.

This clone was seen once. The CDR3 reads CASSFGSGIQETQYF. The CDR3 bases are TGTGCCAGCAGCTTCGGTAGCGGGATCCAAGAGACCCAGTACTTC. The chain combines TRBV7-6 with TRBJ2-5; 8 positions agree with TRBD2. Looked up from germline, CDR1 is SGHVS and CDR2 is FNYEAQ. The CDR3 totals 15 residues. With V trimmed by 3 bases and J by 1 base, 4 bases remained unmatched. Supplemented by reference TRBV7-6 and TRBJ2-5, the full variable domain reads GAGVSQSPRYKVTKRGQDVALRCDPISGHVSLYWYRQALGQGPEFLTYFNYEAQQDKSGLPNDRFSAERPEGSISTLTIQRTEQRDSAMYRCASSFGSGIQETQYFGPGTRLLVL.

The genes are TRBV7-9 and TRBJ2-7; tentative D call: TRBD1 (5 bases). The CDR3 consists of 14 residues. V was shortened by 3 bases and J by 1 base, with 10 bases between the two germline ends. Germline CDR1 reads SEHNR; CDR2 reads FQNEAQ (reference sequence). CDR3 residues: CASSFTGSSYEQYF. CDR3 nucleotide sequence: TGTGCCAGCAGCTTCACAGGCAGTTCCTACGAGCAGTACTTC.

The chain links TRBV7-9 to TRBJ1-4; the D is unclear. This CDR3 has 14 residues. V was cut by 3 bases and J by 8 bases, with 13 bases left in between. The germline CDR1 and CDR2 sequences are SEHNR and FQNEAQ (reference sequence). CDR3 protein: CASSFSVAREKLFF. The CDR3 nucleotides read TGTGCCAGCAGCTTTTCCGTAGCACGGGAAAAACTGTTTTTT.

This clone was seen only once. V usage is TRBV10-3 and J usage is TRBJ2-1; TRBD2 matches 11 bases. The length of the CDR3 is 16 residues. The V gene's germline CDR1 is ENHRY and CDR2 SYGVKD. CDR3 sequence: CASLAGGLGGLGEQFF. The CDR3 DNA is TGTGCTTCCCTAGCGGGGGGCCTAGGAGGGTTGGGTGAGCAGTTCTTC.

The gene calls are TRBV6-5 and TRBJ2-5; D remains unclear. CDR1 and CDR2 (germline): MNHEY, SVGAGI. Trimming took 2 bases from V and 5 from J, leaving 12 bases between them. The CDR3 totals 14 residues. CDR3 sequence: CASSYEAPPETQYF. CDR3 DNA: TGTGCCAGCAGTTACGAAGCACCTCCCGAGACCCAGTACTTC.

For the CDR3, the DNA is TGTGCTAGTGGTTGGCAGGGGAGGGCTGAAGCTTTCTTT. Residues: CASGWQGRAEAFF. The chain employs TRBV12-5 and TRBJ1-1; perhaps TRBD1 as D (6 bases). V was shortened by 4 bases and J by 6 bases, with 12 bases between the two germline ends. CDR1 is LGHNT, CDR2 FRNRAP, per germline. CDR3 length: 13 amino acids.

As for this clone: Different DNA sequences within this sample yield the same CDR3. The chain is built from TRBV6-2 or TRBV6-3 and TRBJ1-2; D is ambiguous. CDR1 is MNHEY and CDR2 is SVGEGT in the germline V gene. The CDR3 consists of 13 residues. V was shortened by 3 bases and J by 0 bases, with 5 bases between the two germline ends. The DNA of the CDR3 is TGTGCCAGCAGTTATGGGGCTAACTATGGCTACACCTTC. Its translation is CASSYGANYGYTF.

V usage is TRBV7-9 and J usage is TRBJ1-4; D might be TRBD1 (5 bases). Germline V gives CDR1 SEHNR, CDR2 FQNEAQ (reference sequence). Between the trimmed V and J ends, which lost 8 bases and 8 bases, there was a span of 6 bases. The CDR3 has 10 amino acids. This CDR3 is CASGGEKLFF. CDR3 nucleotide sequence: TGTGCCAGCGGGGGGGAAAAACTGTTTTTT.

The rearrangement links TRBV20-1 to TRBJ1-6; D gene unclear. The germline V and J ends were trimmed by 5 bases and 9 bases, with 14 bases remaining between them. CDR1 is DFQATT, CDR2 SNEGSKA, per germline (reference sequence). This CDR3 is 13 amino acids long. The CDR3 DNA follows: TGCAGTGCTTGTGGACGGATTGGTTCACCCCTCCACTTT. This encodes CSACGRIGSPLHF.

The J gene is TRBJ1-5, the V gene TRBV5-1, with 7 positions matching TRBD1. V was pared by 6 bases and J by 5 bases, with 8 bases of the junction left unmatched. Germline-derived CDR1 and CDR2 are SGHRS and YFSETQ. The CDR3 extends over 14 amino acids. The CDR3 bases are TGCGCCAGCACCCTGGGGACAGAGGATCAGCCCCAGCATTTT. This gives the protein CASTLGTEDQPQHF.

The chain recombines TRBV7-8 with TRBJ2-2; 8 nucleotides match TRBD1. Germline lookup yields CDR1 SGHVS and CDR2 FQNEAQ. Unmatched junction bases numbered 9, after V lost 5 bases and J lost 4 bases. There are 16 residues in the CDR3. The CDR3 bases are TGTGCCAGCAGCCTTGGACAGGGCCCAAGCACCGGGGAGCTGTTTTTT. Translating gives CASSLGQGPSTGELFF.